This T cell receptor (beta chain) was captured in a study of T cells after yellow fever vaccination. Points from the study as a whole: After the booster, approximately 96% of CD4 and just over 85% of CD8 primary-response clones were re-detected.

Trimming removed 4 bases from V and 0 bases from J, with 10 bases in between. Germline CDR1 and CDR2: SEHNR and FQNEAQ (reference sequence). The CDR3 extends over 15 amino acids. TCRdb reprocessed the 5' RACE reads via MiXCR and lists one record per CDR3 protein. This sample yields approximately 250,000 distinct CDR3 sequences, of which roughly 4% are seen a single time; under 20% belongs to the top ten. This clonotype was found many times. Its antigen is as yet unknown. The rearrangement uses TRBV7-9 and TRBJ2-1; D is uncertain. Material: PBMCs, obtained 15 days after the yellow fever booster vaccination. This receptor was taken from a young man who received the YFV17D yellow fever vaccine. The CDR3 DNA is TGTGCCAGCAGCTCCCTGGAGAGCTCCTACAATGAGCAGTTCTTC. Translation gives CASSSLESSYNEQFF.